These T cell receptor beta chains were read from a single sample in a study of cytomegalovirus exposure and HLA in healthy donors. Sequenced by immunoSEQ multiplex PCR; TCRdb stores in-frame clones only, minus some. This sample has over 95,000 clones, with around three quarters found just once. Sequenced material: PBMCs. These TCRs come from a man aged 40-55 years in good health and CMV-seropositive. The conserved cysteine and the conserved F or W are not part of the CDR3 here.

J gene | V gene | CDR3 protein
TRBJ1-1 | TRBV19 | ASSIFPGQGPRGTEAF
TRBJ1-5 | TRBV5-8 | ATIQGNQPQH
TRBJ2-2 | TRBV7-7 | ASSRGLGTGELF
TRBJ2-6 | TRBV5-1 | ASSFEPGQGSGANGLT
TRBJ2-2 | TRBV19 | ASSSGGGRSITGELF
TRBJ2-7 | TRBV5-4 | ASSSPSSSYEQY
TRBJ1-1 | TRBV11-2 | ASSFQGAGTEAF
TRBJ2-1 | TRBV7-2 | ASSFTGENEQF
TRBJ1-2 | TRBV28 | ASSSWAVNYGYT
TRBJ2-6 | TRBV7-2 | ASSFGQSGANVLT
TRBJ1-2 | TRBV28 | ASSPGGRSYGYT
TRBJ2-2 | TRBV5-1 | ASSLYLGGVNTGELF
TRBJ1-2 | TRBV7-2 | ASSPPVSAGGFYGYT
TRBJ2-3 | TRBV7-6 | ASSLEITGADTQY
TRBJ2-2 | TRBV27 | ASRLGQYTGELF
TRBJ2-3 | TRBV11-2 | ASSPRTGGTDTQY
TRBJ2-7 | TRBV5-5 | ASSQAWDEQY
TRBJ1-3 | TRBV18 | ASSRDSRSSGNTIY
TRBJ2-3 | TRBV28 | ASSYPGQGSQY
TRBJ1-3 | TRBV7-2 | ASRGQGFGNTIY
TRBJ1-5 | TRBV6-5 | ASSRTINQPQH
TRBJ2-5 | TRBV18 | ASSRTSGGPQETQY
TRBJ2-5 | TRBV5-5 | ASSLILAGGETQY
TRBJ2-3 | TRBV5-1 | ASSSAGTTDTQY
TRBJ2-6 | TRBV5-1 | ASRISVLGANGLT
TRBJ1-5 | TRBV19 | ASRALGRADNQPQH
TRBJ2-7 | TRBV7-9 | ASSLGDRGYEQY
TRBJ1-4 | TRBV9 | ASSPRQGAIDEKLF
TRBJ1-3 | TRBV19 | ASSIDEADHGDSGNTIY
TRBJ1-1 | TRBV4-1 | ASSQGQADNTEAF
TRBJ1-1 | TRBV7-9 | ASSYDRADTEAF
. | TRBV6-6 | ASSTPQGAYEQY
TRBJ2-7 | TRBV7-8 | ASSPLPGTLAYEQY
TRBJ1-1 | TRBV6-5 | ASSSGTGRGKAF
TRBJ2-7 | TRBV5-4 | ASSAQVADEQY
TRBJ1-6 | TRBV6-5 | ASSYGQAVH
TRBJ1-2 | TRBV2 | ASTSGVYGYT
TRBJ2-5 | TRBV7-9 | ASSLLGQDEETQY
TRBJ1-5 | TRBV19 | ASSRGTGNNQPQH
TRBJ2-7 | TRBV5-6 | ASSVDRYYEQY
TRBJ2-5 | TRBV7-9 | ASSSYRQGAHQETQY
TRBJ2-7 | TRBV27 | ASRRTGDLSYEQY
TRBJ1-4 | TRBV7-9 | ASTRSGRSEKLF
TRBJ1-6 | TRBV7-9 | ASSPGTADNSPLH
TRBJ1-5 | TRBV21-1 | ASRISNAEGDLNQPQH
TRBJ1-2 | TRBV4-1 | ASSQGWARGLGGYT
TRBJ2-5 | TRBV20-1 | SAPGFETQY
TRBJ2-3 | TRBV5-1 | ASSTGLAGGADTQY
TRBJ2-5 | TRBV9 | ASSPWTSGTPKGPQY
TRBJ2-7 | TRBV5-1 | ASSQDRVSYEQY
TRBJ2-7 | TRBV7-3 | ASSLYPALAGGPSSYEQY
TRBJ1-1 | TRBV4-3 | ASSQDTGRDTEAF
TRBJ2-2 | TRBV6-1 | ASSGTDTGELF
TRBJ2-7 | TRBV28 | ASRGQGSVRVYEQY
TRBJ1-6 | TRBV27 | ASSPDRDRNSPLH
TRBJ1-2 | TRBV7-2 | ASRAGQQANYGYT
TRBJ1-2 | TRBV7-2 | ASSLGVAYGYT